This is a list of T cell receptor beta chains from one sample in a study of blood T cell repertoires in COVID-19. Repertoires were generated with immunoSEQ multiplex PCR, while TCRdb's copy carries only in-frame clones and drops some. Of about 94,000 clones listed, around 87% are singletons. The sample taken for sequencing was peripheral blood. The source is a woman of 80 years or more with acute or convalescent COVID-19. Each CDR3 is given with its conserved first and last residue. The order of the fields is CDR3 length, D gene, clone size, V gene, J gene, CDR3 DNA, CDR3 protein. A D gene is named only where the DNA matches it firmly. For some rows the clone size is stated as once, few or many, or as a class when expanded; others skip it.

>12|NA|NA|TRBV21-1|TRBJ2-7
TGTGCCAGGAACTCCGTCTACTACGAGCAGTACTTC
CARNSVYYEQYF
>13|NA|NA|TRBV3-1/TRBV3-2|TRBJ2-2
TGTGCCAGCAGCCAAGGCCGGACCGGGGAGCTGTTTTTT
CASSQGRTGELFF
>13|NA|NA|TRBV2|TRBJ1-2
TGTGCCAGCTCTCAAGGGGTTAACTATGGCTACACCTTC
CASSQGVNYGYTF
>14|TRBD1|NA|TRBV5-1|TRBJ1-4
TGCGCCAGCAGCAGTGGGACAGGGGATGAAAAACTGTTTTTT
CASSSGTGDEKLFF
>12|NA|once|TRBV19|TRBJ2-1
TGTGCCAGTAGTATGCCCTCGGTGGAGCAGTTCTTC
CASSMPSVEQFF
>12|NA|NA|TRBV7-3|TRBJ1-1
TGTGCCAGCAGCTTAAGTTATGTGGAAGCTTTCTTT
CASSLSYVEAFF
>14|TRBD1|NA|TRBV3-1/TRBV3-2|TRBJ1-3
TGTGCCAGCAGCTCGGACAGGGCCGGAAACACCATATATTTT
CASSSDRAGNTIYF
>14|NA|NA|TRBV5-5|TRBJ2-1
TGTGCCAGCGACAGAGAGAGCTCCTACAATGAGCAGTTCTTC
CASDRESSYNEQFF
>17|TRBD2|NA|TRBV4-2|TRBJ2-5
TGTGCCAGCAGCCAAGTGGGGACTAGCGGGCCCCAAGAGACCCAGTACTTC
CASSQVGTSGPQETQYF
>15|TRBD1|NA|TRBV7-2|TRBJ2-7
TGTGCCAGCAGCTTAGGAGGACAGGCGTCCTACGAGCAGTACTTC
CASSLGGQASYEQYF
>15|NA|NA|TRBV29-1|TRBJ1-2
TGCAGCGTTGATAACAGGGACCGGTTTAACTATGGCTACACCTTC
CSVDNRDRFNYGYTF
>15|TRBD1|once|TRBV6-5|TRBJ1-1
TGTGCCAGCAGAAGGAATCAGGGGGCTCGCTCCGTAGCTTTCTTT
CASRRNQGARSVAFF
>15|TRBD1|NA|TRBV30|TRBJ1-2
TGTGCCTGGATGGGCAGGGGGCGGATGGCTTATGGCTACACCTTC
CAWMGRGRMAYGYTF
>14|NA|NA|TRBV28|TRBJ1-4
TGTGCCACCAAGGGTCGGGGGGCAGGTGAAAAACTGTTTTTT
CATKGRGAGEKLFF
>16|NA|NA|TRBV5-1|TRBJ1-6
TGCGCCAGCAGCGGAGGGGAGAGCTCCTATAATTCACCCCTCCACTTT
CASSGGESSYNSPLHF
>15|NA|NA|TRBV6-2/TRBV6-3|TRBJ2-5
TGTGCCAGCAGTGATCCGGGAAGGACAGAAGAGACCCAGTACTTC
CASSDPGRTEETQYF
>16|NA|NA|TRBV6-2/TRBV6-3|TRBJ2-1
TGTGCCAGCAGTTCGCCTTCCAGACCAGAAGGGGGTGAGCAGTTCTTC
CASSSPSRPEGGEQFF
>15|TRBD2|once|TRBV30|TRBJ2-5
TGTGCCTGGAGTGTACAAACACCGGGAGGTGGGACCCAGTACTTC
CAWSVQTPGGGTQYF
>14|NA|once|TRBV5-4|TRBJ1-6
TGTGCCAGCAGCTTGGACCAGGGGTTTTCACCCCTCCACTTT
CASSLDQGFSPLHF
>16|NA|NA|TRBV6-5|TRBJ1-2
TGTGCCAGCAGTTCTATAGGTGCCGGGACATTCTATGGCTACACCTTC
CASSSIGAGTFYGYTF
>16|TRBD2|NA|TRBV9|TRBJ2-2
TGTGCCAGCAGCCCAGCGGTAGCGGGGAGCCCCGGGGAGCTGTTTTTT
CASSPAVAGSPGELFF
>15|NA|NA|TRBV13|TRBJ2-5
TGTGCCAGCAGCCCCCCGAGTAAGAGGCGGGAGACCCAGTACTTC
CASSPPSKRRETQYF
>16|TRBD1|NA|TRBV19|TRBJ1-6
TGTGCCACCTCGACAGGGGGCAGCTCCTATAATTCACCCCTCCACTTT
CATSTGGSSYNSPLHF
>17|NA|NA|TRBV11-2|TRBJ2-4
TGTGCCAGCAGCTTAGATCCAGCAGACATAGCCAAAAACATTCAGTACTTC
CASSLDPADIAKNIQYF
>14|TRBD2|NA|TRBV5-1|TRBJ2-1
TGCGCCAGCAGCTTGACTAGCGGGAGTAATGAGCAGTTCTTC
CASSLTSGSNEQFF
>14|NA|once|TRBV7-2|TRBJ1-1
TGTGCCAGCAGCTTAGAACAGCAGAACACTGAAGCTTTCTTT
CASSLEQQNTEAFF
>13|NA|NA|TRBV24-1|TRBJ2-3
TGTGCCACCTCCAGGACTGACACAGATACGCAGTATTTT
CATSRTDTDTQYF
>14|NA|NA|TRBV4-2|TRBJ2-5
TGTGCCAGCAGCCAAGAGGCAGGGCGGGAGACCCAGTACTTC
CASSQEAGRETQYF
>15|TRBD2|few|TRBV9|TRBJ2-5
TGTGCCAGCAGCCCTGGGACTAGCGCACAAGAGACCCAGTACTTC
CASSPGTSAQETQYF
>16|TRBD2|NA|TRBV6-6|TRBJ2-1
TGTGCCAGCAGCCCAACAACAACTCTAGCGGGGTATGAGCAGTTCTTC
CASSPTTTLAGYEQFF
>14|TRBD2|NA|TRBV11-2|TRBJ2-7
TGTGCCAGCAGCTTTCTAGCGGGATGGGACGAGCAGTACTTC
CASSFLAGWDEQYF
>13|NA|NA|TRBV11-2|TRBJ2-5
TGTGCCAGCAGCTTACGAGCGAGGCAGACCCAGTACTTC
CASSLRARQTQYF
>15|NA|NA|TRBV10-3|TRBJ2-3
TGTGCCATCGGCCCCCGGGACTCTTTCACAGATACGCAGTATTTT
CAIGPRDSFTDTQYF
>14|NA|NA|TRBV5-1|TRBJ1-2
TGCGCCAGCAGCTTGACGGACAATCTCTATGGCTACACCTTC
CASSLTDNLYGYTF
>15|NA|few|TRBV5-1|TRBJ1-1
TGCGCCAGCAGCTCCCGTTTAGGTAGGGGCACTGAAGCTTTCTTT
CASSSRLGRGTEAFF
>13|NA|NA|TRBV6-5|TRBJ1-5
TGTGCCAGCAACGGGGGGGCCGATCAGCCCCAGCATTTT
CASNGGADQPQHF
>14|NA|few|TRBV6-1|TRBJ1-1
TGTGCCAGCAATGAATGGCAGTCGGGCACTGAAGCTTTCTTT
CASNEWQSGTEAFF